The clone carrying this T cell receptor beta chain was seen once. The sample is drawn from a study of blood T cell repertoires in COVID-19. The CDR3 runs 15 residues. CDR1 LGHNA and CDR2 YNFKEQ come from the germline V gene. The V gene lost 1 base and the J gene lost 4 bases, with 11 bases spanning the gap. The protocol was immunoSEQ multiplex PCR, while the TCRdb copy is restricted to in-frame clones and leaves out a portion. Of 70,000 or so clones detected, around 82% appear once; the ten largest clones hold about a sixth. The source of this sequence is a human donor in a cohort sampled during active COVID-19. V gene TRBV4-2 combines with J gene TRBJ2-1; D is possibly TRBD2 (6 bases). The sample was peripheral blood. The CDR3 DNA reads as TGTGCCAGCAGCCAAGGTAGCGGCGAATACAATGAGCAGTTCTTC. As protein: CASSQGSGEYNEQFF.